A single sample is the source of the 18 T cell receptor beta chains below, sequenced in a study of T cells in tumors after PD-1 blockade. Libraries were prepared by immunoSEQ multiplex PCR; TCRdb keeps only in-frame clonotypes and omits some of them. The table lists some 60,000 clones, roughly 75% of them singletons. The sequencing used PBMCs, collected before anti-PD-1 treatment. These receptors were taken from a human donor with basal cell carcinoma.

The J gene is TRBJ2-5, the V gene TRBV30, with 7 bases matching TRBD2. The CDR3 is made up of 14 amino acids. The V gene end was trimmed by 4 bases and the J gene end by 2 bases; junction bases not matched to a gene: 7. Germline V gives CDR1 GTSNPN, CDR2 SVGIG (reference sequence). CDR3: CAWNGLDGQETQYF. The CDR3 coding sequence is TGTGCCTGGAACGGACTAGACGGGCAAGAGACCCAGTACTTC.

This sequence joins TRBV6-5 and TRBJ1-1; D is undetermined. The V and J ends lost 0 bases and 6 bases respectively, with 8 bases between them. The V gene's germline CDR1 is MNHEY and CDR2 SVGAGI. The CDR3 runs 13 residues. This CDR3 reads CASSYSGIAEAFF. CDR3 DNA sequence: TGTGCCAGCAGTTACTCAGGGATCGCTGAAGCTTTCTTT.

This chain joins TRBV7-3 and TRBJ1-1; no definite D call. CDR1 is SGHTA, CDR2 FQGTGA, per germline. The CDR3 runs 13 residues. Trimming removed 2 bases at V and 6 bases at J, with 10 bases between. The CDR3 nucleotides are TGTGCCAGCAGCTTAGGATTAAACGCTGAAGCTTTCTTT. Translating it yields CASSLGLNAEAFF. Filled out from reference TRBV7-3 and TRBJ1-1, the complete variable domain reads GAGVSQTPSNKVTEKGKYVELRCDPISGHTALYWYRQSLGQGPEFLIYFQGTGAADDSGLPNDRFFAVRPEGSVSTLKIQRTERGDSAVYLCASSLGLNAEAFFGQGTRLTVV.

The chain employs TRBV5-1 and TRBJ2-5, with 9 bases matching TRBD2. The V segment lost 0 bases and the J segment 1 base; nucleotides outside the gene matches: 4. This CDR3 is built from 16 residues. From germline, CDR1 is SGHRS and CDR2 YFSETQ. CDR3 loop: CASSLVASGVQETQYF. For the CDR3, the DNA is TGCGCCAGCAGCTTGGTAGCTAGCGGGGTCCAAGAGACCCAGTACTTC.

The V gene is TRBV9, the J gene TRBJ2-5; weak D call: TRBD2 (7 bases). CDR3 length equals 16 residues. Germline V gene data show CDR1 as SGDLS and CDR2 as YYNGEE. Trimming took 2 bases from V and 5 from J, leaving 19 bases between them. The CDR3 coding sequence is TGTGCCAGCAGCGTTTTGGAGGGGGGGCCAGAGGAGACCCAGTACTTC. Its translation: CASSVLEGGPEETQYF. The full variable domain, in which reference TRBV9 and TRBJ2-5 provide the parts outside the CDR3, is DSGVTQTPKHLITATGQRVTLRCSPRSGDLSVYWYQQSLDQGLQFLIQYYNGEERAKGNILERFSAQQFPDLHSELNLSSLELGDSALYFCASSVLEGGPEETQYFGPGTRLLVL.

A note on this clone: Distinct nucleotide sequences in the sample also encode this CDR3. This chain uses TRBV5-4 with TRBJ2-1; no firm D call. The CDR3 spans 15 residues. Germline-derived CDR1 and CDR2 are SGHNT and YYREEE (reference sequence). Trimming took 1 base from V and 0 from J, leaving 8 bases between them. The CDR3 sequence: CASSLNGFSYNEQFF. Written as DNA, the CDR3 is TGTGCCAGCAGCTTGAATGGCTTCTCCTACAATGAGCAGTTCTTC.

As DNA, the CDR3 is TGCAGCGTTCAGACACAACTAGCCAAAAACATTCAGTACTTC. Translated, it gives CSVQTQLAKNIQYF. The V call is TRBV29-1, the J call TRBJ2-4; D unresolved. This CDR3 comprises 14 residues. In germline, CDR1 is SQVTM, CDR2 ANQGSEA. V shed 5 bases and J shed 0 bases, with 11 bases lying between them.

The chain carries TRBV6-2 or TRBV6-3 and TRBJ2-7; TRBD2 aligns across 8 bases. CDR1 is MNHEY, CDR2 SVGEGT, per germline. CDR3 length equals 14 residues. V trimming: 5 bases; J trimming: 3 bases; junction bases outside the gene matches: 6. CDR3 amino acids: CASSEAGGYYEQYF. For the CDR3, the DNA is TGTGCCAGCAGTGAGGCGGGGGGTTACTACGAGCAGTACTTC.

This chain links TRBV5-1 with TRBJ2-5, with TRBD2 matching over 7 bases. The J segment lost 1 base and the V segment lost 1 base, leaving 4 bases of the junction unmatched. The CDR3 has 15 residues. Germline CDR1 is SGHRS and CDR2 is YFSETQ. Here the CDR3 DNA reads TGCGCCAGCAGCTTGACCAGCGGGGTCCAAGAGACCCAGTACTTC. This encodes CASSLTSGVQETQYF. The full variable domain, in which reference TRBV5-1 and TRBJ2-5 provide the parts outside the CDR3, is KAGVTQTPRYLIKTRGQQVTLSCSPISGHRSVSWYQQTPGQGLQFLFEYFSETQRNKGNFPGRFSGRQFSNSRSEMNVSTLELGDSALYLCASSLTSGVQETQYFGPGTRLLVL.

The chain joins TRBV7-8 to TRBJ1-1; D ambiguous. In germline, CDR1 is SGHVS, CDR2 FQNEAQ. The V end lost 5 bases, the J end lost 4 bases, and 14 bases lay between the germline ends. This CDR3 spans 14 amino acids. CDR3 amino acids: CASSIPGAGTEAFF. CDR3 sequence (DNA): TGTGCCAGCAGCATACCGGGCGCCGGCACTGAAGCTTTCTTT.

In this sample, this clone turned up many times. The gene calls are TRBV16 and TRBJ1-2; D may be TRBD1 (6 bases). With 0 bases removed from V and 5 bases from J, the gap between germline ends came to 16 bases. In germline, CDR1 is KGHSY, CDR2 FQNENV. The CDR3 runs 16 residues. This chain's CDR3 is CASSQSSTGWWYGYTF. For the CDR3, the DNA is TGTGCCAGCAGCCAATCTTCGACAGGCTGGTGGTATGGCTACACCTTC.

The chain recombines TRBV11-3 with TRBJ2-7, with D perhaps TRBD1 or TRBD2 (5 bases each). V gave up 1 base and J gave up 4 bases, with 11 bases separating them. The CDR3 is 14 residues long. CDR1 and CDR2 (germline): SGHNT, YENEEA. Here the CDR3 reads CASSLAGTTYEQYF. The CDR3, as DNA: TGTGCCAGCAGCTTAGCAGGGACCACATACGAGCAGTACTTC.

V usage is TRBV30 and J usage is TRBJ2-7, with 12 bases aligning to TRBD2. The CDR3 is made up of 18 amino acids. The V gene's germline CDR1 is GTSNPN and CDR2 SVGIG (reference sequence). The junction had 9 bases not matched to a gene; V was cut back by 0 bases and J by 0 bases. Written as DNA, the CDR3 is TGTGCCTGGAGTGTAAAACTCGGACTAGCGGGGCTCTCCTACGAGCAGTACTTC. Its protein product is CAWSVKLGLAGLSYEQYF.

This chain uses TRBV12-5 with TRBJ1-6; D might be TRBD1 (5 bases). The germline gives CDR1 LGHNT, CDR2 FRNRAP. This CDR3 spans 15 amino acids. V lost 8 bases and J lost 5, with 16 bases in between. The CDR3 DNA reads TGTGCTAGTAGCACCGGGACGGGTAATAATTCACCCCTCCACTTT. It yields the protein CASSTGTGNNSPLHF.

CDR3 loop: CASRGQAENSPLHF. In DNA, the CDR3 is TGTGCCAGCAGGGGTCAGGCTGAGAATTCACCCCTCCACTTT. The chain has TRBV6-6 and TRBJ1-6; no reliable D call. Trimming took off 6 bases at V and 7 bases at J, with 13 bases between the two ends. The CDR3 runs to 14 residues. Germline V CDR1 and CDR2: MNHNY, SVGAGI (reference sequence).

This chain joins TRBV6-5 and TRBJ2-7; 8 nucleotides match TRBD1. CDR1 and CDR2 from the germline V gene are MNHEY and SVGAGI. V shed 1 base, J shed 5 bases, and the junction held 7 bases outside the gene matches. The CDR3 is 15 residues long. CDR3 sequence (DNA): TGTGCCAGCAGTTACTTAGGACAGGGCGGGAACGAGCAGTACTTC. Translation: CASSYLGQGGNEQYF.

The chain carries TRBV27 and TRBJ1-4, with D possibly matching TRBD1 (5 bases). V dropped 5 bases and J dropped 0 bases, with 7 bases sitting between them. This CDR3 is 14 amino acids long. Per the germline V gene, CDR1 is MNHEY and CDR2 is SMNVEV (reference sequence). CDR3 sequence: CASSPRATNEKLFF. CDR3 sequence (DNA): TGTGCCAGCAGTCCCAGGGCAACTAATGAAAAACTGTTTTTT.

The chain is built from TRBV12-3 or TRBV12-4 and TRBJ1-1; D not resolved. The V and J ends lost 6 bases and 7 bases respectively, with 9 bases between them. The CDR3 sequence is 11 residues long. In DNA form, the CDR3 reads TGTGCCAGCAGGGCAAGTTTTGAAGCTTTCTTT. Translating it yields CASRASFEAFF.